This TCR beta chain derives from a study of Ad26.COV2.S vaccination and SARS-CoV-2 variants. Treatment noted: around 19 received Ad26.COV2.S at low or high dose, single or two shots; roughly five received placebo; per-sample allocation not given. The study sampled participants on day 63 after the first vaccine or placebo injection. The assay was immunoSEQ multiplex PCR, and TCRdb's table has in-frame clones only and misses some. This sample has some 340,000 clones; around four fifths occur once, and the top ten carry 2% to 2.5%. V was trimmed by 0 bases and J by 2 bases, leaving 16 bases between them. The CDR3 runs 17 residues. CDR1 and CDR2 (germline): SGDLS, YYNGEE.

The genes are TRBV9 and TRBJ2-3, with a tentative D call TRBD2 (5 bases). The TCR comes from a person between 18 and 65 years old who received the Ad26.COV2.S COVID-19 vaccine or a placebo. The sequenced sample was peripheral blood, obtained in a trial of Ad26.COV2.S vaccine versus placebo. This CDR3 is CASSVGRLRAITDTQYF. The CDR3 coding sequence is TGTGCCAGCAGCGTAGGCAGATTGCGGGCTATCACAGATACGCAGTATTTT.